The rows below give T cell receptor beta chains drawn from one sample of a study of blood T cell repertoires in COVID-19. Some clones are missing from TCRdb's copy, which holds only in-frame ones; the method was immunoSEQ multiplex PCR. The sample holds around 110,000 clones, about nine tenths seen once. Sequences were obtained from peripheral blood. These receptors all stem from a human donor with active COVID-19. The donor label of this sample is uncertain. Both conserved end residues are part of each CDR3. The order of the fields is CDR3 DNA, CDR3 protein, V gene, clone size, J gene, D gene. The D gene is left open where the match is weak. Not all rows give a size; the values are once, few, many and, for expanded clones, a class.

CDR3 DNA: TGTGCCAGCAGCTGGGGTAGCGGGGAGTACAATGAGCAGTTCTTC; CDR3 protein: CASSWGSGEYNEQFF; V gene: TRBV7-8; clone size: once; J gene: TRBJ2-1; D gene: TRBD2
CDR3 DNA: TGTGCCAGCAGCACCAGCGACAGGGCATCGCCCCTCCACTTT; CDR3 protein: CASSTSDRASPLHF; V gene: TRBV7-9; clone size: NA; J gene: TRBJ1-6; D gene: TRBD1
CDR3 DNA: TGTGCCAGCAGTTTAGAGGGAACGGGGGTCTACTACGAGCAGTACTTC; CDR3 protein: CASSLEGTGVYYEQYF; V gene: TRBV27; clone size: NA; J gene: TRBJ2-7; D gene: NA
CDR3 DNA: TGTGCCAGCAGGGACCTGGGGGGAACCTACGAGCAGTACTTC; CDR3 protein: CASRDLGGTYEQYF; V gene: TRBV6-5; clone size: NA; J gene: TRBJ2-7; D gene: NA
CDR3 DNA: TGTGCCAGCAGCCAGGAGCCAGTGAACACTGAAGCTTTCTTT; CDR3 protein: CASSQEPVNTEAFF; V gene: TRBV4-2; clone size: NA; J gene: TRBJ1-1; D gene: NA
CDR3 DNA: TGTGCCAGCAGTTACGGGCAGGGCACAGATACGCAGTATTTT; CDR3 protein: CASSYGQGTDTQYF; V gene: TRBV6-5; clone size: NA; J gene: TRBJ2-3; D gene: NA
CDR3 DNA: TGTGCCAGCAGTTGGGGATCCCAAGGGGGCACAGATACGCAGTATTTT; CDR3 protein: CASSWGSQGGTDTQYF; V gene: TRBV27; clone size: NA; J gene: TRBJ2-3; D gene: NA
CDR3 DNA: TGTGCCAGCAGTTACGACAGATCCTCTGGAAACACCATATATTTT; CDR3 protein: CASSYDRSSGNTIYF; V gene: TRBV6-5; clone size: once; J gene: TRBJ1-3; D gene: NA
CDR3 DNA: TGTGCCAGCAGCTTAGATTCGGGACAGAACACTGAAGCTTTCTTT; CDR3 protein: CASSLDSGQNTEAFF; V gene: TRBV11-3; clone size: once; J gene: TRBJ1-1; D gene: NA
CDR3 DNA: TGTGCCAGCAGTTTCCCCACAGGAGTCCAACTTTCCTACACCTTC; CDR3 protein: CASSFPTGVQLSYTF; V gene: TRBV28; clone size: few; J gene: TRBJ1-2; D gene: NA
CDR3 DNA: TGCGCCAGCAGCTTGGCCCAGGGGGGACGTATAGGATACGGCTACACCTTC; CDR3 protein: CASSLAQGGRIGYGYTF; V gene: TRBV5-1; clone size: NA; J gene: TRBJ1-2; D gene: TRBD1
CDR3 DNA: TGTGCCAGCAGTGAACGGGGGAAGGGCAGAGGTTCGTGGTCACCCCTCCACTTT; CDR3 protein: CASSERGKGRGSWSPLHF; V gene: TRBV6-1; clone size: NA; J gene: TRBJ1-6; D gene: NA
CDR3 DNA: TGTGCCACCAGTGATTGGGCCGATACGCAGTATTTT; CDR3 protein: CATSDWADTQYF; V gene: TRBV24-1; clone size: NA; J gene: TRBJ2-3; D gene: NA
CDR3 DNA: TGCAGCGTTGAAGTTATTGCAGGGTTCGCTGAAGCTTTCTTT; CDR3 protein: CSVEVIAGFAEAFF; V gene: TRBV29-1; clone size: NA; J gene: TRBJ1-1; D gene: NA
CDR3 DNA: TGTGCCAGCAGACGACAGGGGGGCAATCAGCCCCAGCATTTT; CDR3 protein: CASRRQGGNQPQHF; V gene: TRBV2; clone size: NA; J gene: TRBJ1-5; D gene: TRBD1
CDR3 DNA: TGTGCCTGGAGTGTACAGGTCGAGCAGTACTTC; CDR3 protein: CAWSVQVEQYF; V gene: TRBV30; clone size: NA; J gene: TRBJ2-7; D gene: NA
CDR3 DNA: TGCGCCAGCAGCAGAACAGGGGGCCCCCAAGAGACCCAGTACTTC; CDR3 protein: CASSRTGGPQETQYF; V gene: TRBV5-1; clone size: once; J gene: TRBJ2-5; D gene: TRBD1
CDR3 DNA: TGTGCCAGCAGCTTTGCTAACCGGTACTCCTACGAGCAGTACTTC; CDR3 protein: CASSFANRYSYEQYF; V gene: TRBV5-6; clone size: NA; J gene: TRBJ2-7; D gene: NA